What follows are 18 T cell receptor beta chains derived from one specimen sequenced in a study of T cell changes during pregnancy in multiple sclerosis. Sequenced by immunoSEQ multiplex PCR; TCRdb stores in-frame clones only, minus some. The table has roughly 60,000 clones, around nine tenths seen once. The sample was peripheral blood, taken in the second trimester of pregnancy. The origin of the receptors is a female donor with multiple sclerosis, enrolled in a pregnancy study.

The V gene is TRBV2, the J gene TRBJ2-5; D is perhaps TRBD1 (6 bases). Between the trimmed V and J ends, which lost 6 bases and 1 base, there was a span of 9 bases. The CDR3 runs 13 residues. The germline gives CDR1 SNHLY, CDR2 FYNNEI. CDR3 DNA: TGTGCCAGCAGGGGGACACTCCAAGAGACCCAGTACTTC. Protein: CASRGTLQETQYF.

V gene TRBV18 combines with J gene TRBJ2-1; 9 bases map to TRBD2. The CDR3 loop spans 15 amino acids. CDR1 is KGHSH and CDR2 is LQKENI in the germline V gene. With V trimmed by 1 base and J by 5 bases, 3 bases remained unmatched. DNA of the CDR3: TGTGCCAGCTCACCACTGGCGGGAGGGGACAATGAGCAGTTCTTC. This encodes CASSPLAGGDNEQFF. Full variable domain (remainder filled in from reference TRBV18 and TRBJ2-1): NAGVMQNPRHLVRRRGQEARLRCSPMKGHSHVYWYRQLPEEGLKFMVYLQKENIIDESGMPKERFSAEFPKEGPSILRIQQVVRGDSAAYFCASSPLAGGDNEQFFGPGTRLTVL.

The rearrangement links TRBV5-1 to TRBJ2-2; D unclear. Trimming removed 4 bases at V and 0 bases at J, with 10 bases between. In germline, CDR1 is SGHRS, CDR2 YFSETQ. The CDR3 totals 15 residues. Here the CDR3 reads CASSPPLANTGELFF. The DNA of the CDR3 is TGCGCCAGCAGCCCTCCCCTCGCGAACACCGGGGAGCTGTTTTTT.

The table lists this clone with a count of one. The DNA of the CDR3 is TGCGCCAGCAGCCGGACTCTAGCGCGAGAGGCCTACGAGCAGTACTTC. This codes for CASSRTLAREAYEQYF. The chain recombines TRBV4-1 with TRBJ2-7; maybe TRBD2 (6 bases). Germline V gene data show CDR1 as MGHRA and CDR2 as YSYEKL. V lost 4 bases, J lost 2 bases, and 18 bases lay in between. The CDR3 is 16 residues long.

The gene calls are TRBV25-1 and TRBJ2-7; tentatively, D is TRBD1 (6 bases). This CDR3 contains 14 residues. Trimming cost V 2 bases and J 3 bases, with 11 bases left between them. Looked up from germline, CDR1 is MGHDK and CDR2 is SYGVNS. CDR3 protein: CASSEGQGNYEQYF. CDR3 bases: TGTGCCAGCAGTGAAGGTCAGGGGAACTACGAGCAGTACTTC.

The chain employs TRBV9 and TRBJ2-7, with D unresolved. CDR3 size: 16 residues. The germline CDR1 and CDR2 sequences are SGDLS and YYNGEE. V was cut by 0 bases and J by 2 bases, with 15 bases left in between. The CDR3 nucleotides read TGTGCCAGCAGCGTAGGGTCTTCAGGCGATCCCTACGAGCAGTACTTC. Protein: CASSVGSSGDPYEQYF.

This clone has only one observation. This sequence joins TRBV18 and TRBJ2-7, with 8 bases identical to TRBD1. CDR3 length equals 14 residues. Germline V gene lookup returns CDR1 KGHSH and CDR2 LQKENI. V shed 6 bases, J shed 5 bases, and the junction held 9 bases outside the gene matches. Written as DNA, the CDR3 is TGTGCCAGCTCGTTCCGGACAGGGTGGCACGAGCAGTACTTC. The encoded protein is CASSFRTGWHEQYF.

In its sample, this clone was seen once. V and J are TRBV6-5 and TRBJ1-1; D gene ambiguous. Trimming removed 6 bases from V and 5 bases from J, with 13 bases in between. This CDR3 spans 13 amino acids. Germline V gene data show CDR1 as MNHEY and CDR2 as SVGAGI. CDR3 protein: CASSLRSETEAFF. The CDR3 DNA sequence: TGTGCCAGCAGCCTCCGTAGCGAGACTGAAGCTTTCTTT.

CDR3 amino acids: CASSTSSYNSPLHF. The CDR3 DNA sequence: TGCGCCAGCAGCACAAGCTCCTATAATTCACCCCTCCACTTT. The chain uses TRBV5-1 and TRBJ1-6; D call uncertain. The CDR3 is 14 amino acids. CDR1 is SGHRS and CDR2 is YFSETQ in the germline V gene. V was shortened by 4 bases and J by 0 bases, with 5 bases between the two germline ends.

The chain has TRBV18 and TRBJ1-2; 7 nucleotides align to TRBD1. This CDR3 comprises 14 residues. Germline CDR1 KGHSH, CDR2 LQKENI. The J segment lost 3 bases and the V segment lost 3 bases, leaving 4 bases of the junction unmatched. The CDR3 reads CASSPGQRYYGYTF. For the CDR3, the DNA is TGTGCCAGCTCACCGGGACAGCGATACTATGGCTACACCTTC. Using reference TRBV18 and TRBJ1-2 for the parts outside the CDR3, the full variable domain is NAGVMQNPRHLVRRRGQEARLRCSPMKGHSHVYWYRQLPEEGLKFMVYLQKENIIDESGMPKERFSAEFPKEGPSILRIQQVVRGDSAAYFCASSPGQRYYGYTFGSGTRLTVV.

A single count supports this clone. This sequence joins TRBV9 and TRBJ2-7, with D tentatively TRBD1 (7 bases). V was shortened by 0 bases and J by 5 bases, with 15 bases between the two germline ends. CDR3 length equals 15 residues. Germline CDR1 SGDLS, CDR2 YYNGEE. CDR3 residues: CASSVEGGRGNEQYF. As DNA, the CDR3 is TGTGCCAGCAGCGTAGAAGGGGGCCGGGGGAACGAGCAGTACTTC.

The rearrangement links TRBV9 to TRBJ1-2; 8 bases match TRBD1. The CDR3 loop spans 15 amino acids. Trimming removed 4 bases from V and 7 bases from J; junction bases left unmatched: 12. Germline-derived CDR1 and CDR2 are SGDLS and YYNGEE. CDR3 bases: TGTGCCAGCAGCTCCAGTCCCGGGACAGGTTCTGGCTACACCTTC. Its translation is CASSSSPGTGSGYTF.

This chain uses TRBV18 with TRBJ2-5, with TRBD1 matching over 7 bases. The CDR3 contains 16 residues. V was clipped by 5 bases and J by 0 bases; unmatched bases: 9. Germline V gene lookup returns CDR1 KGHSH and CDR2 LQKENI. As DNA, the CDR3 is TGTGCCAGCTCAGGCTCGGGACAGTCGTACCAAGAGACCCAGTACTTC. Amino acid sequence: CASSGSGQSYQETQYF.

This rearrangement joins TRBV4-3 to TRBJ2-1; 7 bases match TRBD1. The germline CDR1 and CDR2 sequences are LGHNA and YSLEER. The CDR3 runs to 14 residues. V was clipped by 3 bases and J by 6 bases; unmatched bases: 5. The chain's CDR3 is CASSHGQEVNEQFF. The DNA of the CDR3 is TGCGCCAGCAGCCACGGACAGGAAGTCAATGAGCAGTTCTTC.

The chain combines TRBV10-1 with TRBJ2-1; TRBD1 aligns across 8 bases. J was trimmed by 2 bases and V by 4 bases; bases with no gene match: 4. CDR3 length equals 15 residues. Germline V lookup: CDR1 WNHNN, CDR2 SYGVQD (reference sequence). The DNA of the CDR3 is TGCGCCAGCAGTGTTGGGACAGGCCCCTACAATGAGCAGTTCTTC. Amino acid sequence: CASSVGTGPYNEQFF.

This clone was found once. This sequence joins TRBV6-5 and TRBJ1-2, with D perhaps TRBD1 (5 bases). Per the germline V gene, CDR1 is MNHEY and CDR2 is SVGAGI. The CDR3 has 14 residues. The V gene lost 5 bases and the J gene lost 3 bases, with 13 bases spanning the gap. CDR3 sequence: CASSQGLSYYGYTF. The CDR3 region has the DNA TGTGCCAGCAGTCAGGGTTTGTCGTACTATGGCTACACCTTC.

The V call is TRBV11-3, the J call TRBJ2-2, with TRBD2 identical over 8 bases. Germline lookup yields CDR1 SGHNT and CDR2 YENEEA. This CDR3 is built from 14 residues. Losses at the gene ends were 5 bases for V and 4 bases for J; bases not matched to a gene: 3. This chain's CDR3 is CASSRTSPTGELFF. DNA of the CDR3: TGTGCCAGCAGCCGGACTAGCCCCACCGGGGAGCTGTTTTTT.

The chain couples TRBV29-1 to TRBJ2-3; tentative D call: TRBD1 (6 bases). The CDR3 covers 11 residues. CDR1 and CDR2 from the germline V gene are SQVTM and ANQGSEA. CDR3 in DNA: TGCGGGGGCTTGCGCACAGATACGCAGTATTTT. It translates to CGGLRTDTQYF.